Below, 23 T cell receptor beta chains from the same sample are listed, as sequenced in a study of CD4 and CD8 cells across lung adenocarcinoma regions. TCRdb recomputed calls from the PCR reads with MiXCR, one row per CDR3 protein. The table lists some 18,000 distinct CDR3 sequences, about 53% of them singletons. The sample comprised CD8+ T cells from the margin of a lung tumor. The receptors stem from a male donor with lung adenocarcinoma. The CD4 and CD8 labels of this study may be unreliable.

This clonotype was seen only once. The gene calls are TRBV10-1 and TRBJ2-5; 7 positions match TRBD1. The J call is in doubt because the DNA end fits TRBJ2-7 better. The V gene's germline CDR1 is WNHNN and CDR2 SYGVQD (reference sequence). The CDR3 is 13 amino acids. The CDR3 sequence: CASSRDRSYEQYF. The DNA of the CDR3 is TGCGCCAGCAGCCGGGACAGAAGTTACGAGCAGTACTTC.

The chain employs TRBV12-3 or TRBV12-4 and TRBJ2-2; the match to TRBD2 covers 14 bases. V was clipped by 5 bases and J by 16 bases; unmatched bases: 12. The CDR3 totals 15 residues. Written as DNA, the CDR3 is TGTGCCAGCAGTGGGGGACTAGCGGGAGTCGGGGCGCAGTTTTTT. It yields the protein CASSGGLAGVGAQFF.

The table lists this clonotype with a few counts. The rearrangement joins TRBV7-2 to TRBJ2-1; 7 nucleotides match TRBD1. Trimming took 5 bases from V and 15 from J; bases not matched to a gene: 7. Germline values: CDR1 SGHTA, CDR2 FQGNSA. This CDR3 region has 11 residues. As DNA, the CDR3 is TGTGCCAGCAGCCAAGGACAGGCAAGGTTCTTC. It translates to CASSQGQARFF.

Concerning this clonotype itself: A read error may account for a junction end that differs from germline. The chain joins TRBV10-3 to TRBJ1-6; 8 positions agree with TRBD1. Per the germline V gene, CDR1 is ENHRY and CDR2 is SYGVKD. There are 15 residues in the CDR3. Here the CDR3 DNA reads TGTGCCAGCAGTGAGACGACAGGGGATAATTCACCCCTCCACTTT. Translation: CASSETTGDNSPLHF.

The V call is TRBV6-1, the J call TRBJ2-1, with D tentatively TRBD2 (5 bases). The V end lost 6 bases, the J end lost 10 bases, and 16 bases lay between the germline ends. CDR3 length: 13 amino acids. Germline V lookup: CDR1 MNHNS, CDR2 SASEGT. Written as DNA, the CDR3 is TGTGCCAGCAGCCAGGCGGACTTCTACGAGCAGTTCTTC. This codes for CASSQADFYEQFF.

CDR3 loop: CASSLGLADQETQYF. CDR3 DNA sequence: TGTGCCAGCAGCTTGGGACTAGCAGATCAAGAGACCCAGTACTTC. The V call is TRBV11-2, the J call TRBJ2-1; 9 nucleotides match TRBD2. The DNA end is a closer match to TRBJ2-5, so the J assignment may be wrong. This CDR3 has 15 amino acids. CDR1 SGHAT and CDR2 FQNNGV come from the germline V gene.

A few counts support this clonotype. The chain combines TRBV25-1 with TRBJ2-1, with 7 bases identical to TRBD1. The CDR3 has 17 residues. Germline assignment: CDR1 MGHDK and CDR2 SYGVNS. The J segment lost 6 bases and the V segment lost 4 bases, leaving 15 bases of the junction unmatched. The CDR3 DNA follows: TGTGCCAGCAGTGCCGCCGGGACAGCTTTTGGTCGCAATGAGCAGTTCTTC. Protein: CASSAAGTAFGRNEQFF.

This clonotype showed up many times. V gene TRBV10-3 combines with J gene TRBJ2-5; weak D call: TRBD2 (6 bases). The J call may be wrong; the DNA end is better matched by TRBJ2-7. There are 14 residues in the CDR3. Germline V gives CDR1 ENHRY, CDR2 SYGVKD. The CDR3 protein is CAISFSGVPHEQYF. Here the CDR3 DNA reads TGTGCCATCAGTTTCTCGGGAGTCCCCCACGAGCAGTACTTC.

This clonotype was observed once. Its ends do not fully match the called genes, so a read error is possible. The chain carries TRBV28 and TRBJ2-5; 7 positions match TRBD2. Germline values: CDR1 MDHEN, CDR2 SYDVKM. The CDR3 is 16 residues long. The CDR3 region has the DNA TGTGCCAGCAGGGGTGAGCGGGGAGGCGACCAAGATACCCAGTACTTT. It translates to CASRGERGGDQDTQYF.

Points on this clonotype: A read error is possible here, since a much larger clone lies one base away. The rearrangement joins TRBV6-1 to TRBJ2-2; D tentatively fits TRBD1 or TRBD2 (5 bases each). CDR1 and CDR2 (germline): MNHNS, SASEGT. This CDR3 is 14 amino acids long. CDR3 residues: CVSRSGLQGGELFF. CDR3 coding DNA: TGTGTCAGCAGATCGGGGCTACAAGGGGGGGAGCTGTTTTTT.

A note on this clonotype: One junction end disagrees with the germline gene, perhaps due to a read error. V usage is TRBV27 and J usage is TRBJ2-3; D remains ambiguous. Germline loops: CDR1 MNHEY, CDR2 SMNVEV (reference sequence). CDR3 length: 11 amino acids. DNA of the CDR3: TGTGCCAGCAGTGTCCAAGATACGCAGTATTTC. Its protein is CASSVQDTQYF.

This clonotype was found many times. The rearrangement uses TRBV28 and TRBJ2-1; TRBD2 matches 15 bases. Trimming cost V 7 bases and J 6 bases; bases outside gene matches: 7. The CDR3 covers 16 residues. Germline V CDR1 and CDR2: MDHEN, SYDVKM. This chain's CDR3 is CASTGGGLAGGNEQFF. DNA of the CDR3: TGTGCCAGCACGGGGGGGGGACTAGCGGGAGGCAATGAGCAGTTCTTC. Using reference TRBV28 and TRBJ2-1 for the parts outside the CDR3, the full variable domain is DVKVTQSSRYLVKRTGEKVFLECVQDMDHENMFWYRQDPGLGLRLIYFSYDVKMKEKGDIPEGYSVSREKKERFSLILESASTNQTSMYLCASTGGGLAGGNEQFFGPGTRLTVL.

The chain links TRBV10-1 to TRBJ2-1, with D unresolved. The V end was cut by 7 bases, the J end by 0 bases, with 13 bases between. CDR3 length equals 15 residues. Germline V gives CDR1 WNHNN, CDR2 SYGVQD (reference sequence). This CDR3 is CASIKSWGSYNEQFF. The DNA of the CDR3 is TGCGCCAGCATCAAAAGTTGGGGCTCCTACAATGAGCAGTTCTTC.

Worth noting for this clonotype: Sequence at one end of the junction differs from germline and may be a read error. This sequence joins TRBV6-2 or TRBV6-3 and TRBJ2-3, with a tentative D call TRBD2 (7 bases). Germline V gene data show CDR1 as MNHEY and CDR2 as SVGEGT. CDR3 length: 14 amino acids. The chain's CDR3 is CAGTGGWDTETQYF. In DNA form, the CDR3 reads TGTGCCGGGACGGGGGGCTGGGACACAGAGACGCAGTACTTT.

The V and J genes are TRBV6-5 and TRBJ2-3, with TRBD2 matching over 7 bases. CDR1 is MNHEY, CDR2 SVGAGI, per germline. The CDR3 contains 15 residues. The junction had 2 bases not matched to a gene; V was cut back by 0 bases and J by 2 bases. Here the CDR3 DNA reads TGTGCCAGCAGTTACTCTAGGGACTACACAGATACGCAGTATTTT. This codes for CASSYSRDYTDTQYF.

This clonotype rates as medium-sized. The V and J genes are TRBV27 and TRBJ2-1; 9 nucleotides match TRBD2. Germline-derived CDR1 and CDR2 are MNHEY and SMNVEV (reference sequence). The CDR3 has 16 amino acids. After removal of 6 bases from V and 6 bases from J, the junction contained 12 bases not matched to a gene. CDR3: CASRKAGLAGRNEQFF. DNA for the CDR3: TGTGCCAGCAGGAAGGCCGGCCTAGCGGGACGCAATGAGCAGTTCTTC.

The sample holds one count of this clonotype. This chain uses TRBV11-2 with TRBJ2-1; 14 bases are shared with TRBD2. Trimming took 3 bases from V and 10 from J; bases not matched to a gene: 11. Germline assignment: CDR1 SGHAT and CDR2 FQNNGV. The CDR3 loop spans 17 amino acids. In DNA, the CDR3 is TGTGCCAGCAGCTTGCGGCCACCGGGACTAGCGGGAGTGGAGCAGTTCTTC. Translated: CASSLRPPGLAGVEQFF.

This clonotype is classed as medium-sized. V usage is TRBV6-5 and J usage is TRBJ2-1; 7 nucleotides line up with TRBD2. Looked up from germline, CDR1 is MNHEY and CDR2 is SVGAGI. The CDR3 totals 18 residues. J was trimmed by 0 bases and V by 6 bases; bases with no gene match: 14. CDR3 sequence reads: CASRTLGLAEISYNEQFF. In nucleotides, the CDR3 is TGTGCCAGCAGGACCCTGGGGCTAGCGGAAATCTCCTACAATGAGCAGTTCTTC.

As regards this clonotype: A read error may account for a junction end that differs from germline. The chain employs TRBV6-1 and TRBJ2-5, with TRBD2 as a possible D gene (7 bases). The CDR3 runs 15 residues. Germline V lookup: CDR1 MNHNS, CDR2 SASEGT. The CDR3 reads CGRGGAGGDTETQYF. CDR3 bases: TGTGGTAGGGGGGGGGCAGGCGGTGACACAGAGACCCAGTATTTC.

There are a few counts of this clonotype. The rearrangement links TRBV6-1 to TRBJ2-1; D is unresolved. The end of the DNA is better explained by TRBJ2-7, so the J call may be wrong. This CDR3 is 15 amino acids long. The germline gives CDR1 MNHNS, CDR2 SASEGT. The CDR3 region is CASSDLGWSLYEQYF. CDR3 coding DNA: TGTGCCAGCAGTGACCTCGGATGGTCTCTTTACGAGCAGTACTTC.

This clonotype was observed many times. This chain uses TRBV6-1 with TRBJ2-1; 8 bases agree with TRBD2. CDR1 and CDR2 (germline): MNHNS, SASEGT. J gave up 8 bases and V 7 bases, and 10 bases lay outside the gene matches. The CDR3 covers 14 residues. CDR3 coding DNA: TGTGCCAGCACACGGGGGGGGGGGTGGGATGAGCAGTTCTTC. Translated, it gives CASTRGGGWDEQFF.

By share, this clonotype counts as large (0.1 to 1%). The chain is built from TRBV10-1 and TRBJ2-5; 11 bases are a match to TRBD1. CDR3 length: 19 residues. Germline CDR1 reads WNHNN; CDR2 reads SYGVQD (reference sequence). The V and J ends lost 9 bases and 3 bases, in that order; junction bases with no gene match: 21. The CDR3 DNA sequence: TGCGCCAGGAAGCCCCCACCGGGACAGGGGGGCTCTCGGAAAGAGACCCAGTACTTC. It encodes CARKPPPGQGGSRKETQYF.

This clonotype has more than one count but fewer than ten. The V gene is TRBV2, the J gene TRBJ2-2; 13 nucleotides line up with TRBD2. This CDR3 has 17 amino acids. J was trimmed by 4 bases and V by 6 bases; bases with no gene match: 8. Germline assignment: CDR1 SNHLY and CDR2 FYNNEI. CDR3 DNA: TGTGCCAGCAGATCCGGGACTAGCGGGAAGGGCACCGGGGAGCTGTTTTTT. Translated: CASRSGTSGKGTGELFF.